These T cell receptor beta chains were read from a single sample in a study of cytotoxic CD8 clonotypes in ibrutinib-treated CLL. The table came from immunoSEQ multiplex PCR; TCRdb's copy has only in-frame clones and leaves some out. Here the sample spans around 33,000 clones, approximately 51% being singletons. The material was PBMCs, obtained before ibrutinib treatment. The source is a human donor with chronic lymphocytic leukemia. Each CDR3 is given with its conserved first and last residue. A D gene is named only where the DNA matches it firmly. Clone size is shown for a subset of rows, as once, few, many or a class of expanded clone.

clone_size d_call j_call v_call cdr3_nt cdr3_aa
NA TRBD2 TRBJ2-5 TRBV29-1 TGCAGCGCCCTCACCGGGACTAGAAGAAGCGGGACCCAGTACTTC CSALTGTRRSGTQYF
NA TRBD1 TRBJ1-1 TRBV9 TGTGCCAGCAGCGTCTCAGGGGGGACAGGGCGCGAAGCTTTCTTT CASSVSGGTGREAFF
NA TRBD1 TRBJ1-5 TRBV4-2 TGTGCCAGCAGCCAAGGGGAGACAGGGGTCAGCAATCAGCCCCAGCATTTT CASSQGETGVSNQPQHF
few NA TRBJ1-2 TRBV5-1 TGCGCCAGCAGCTTGGAAAACAAGGGCCTTGGCTACACCTTC CASSLENKGLGYTF
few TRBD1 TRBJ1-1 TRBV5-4 TGTGCCAGCCTTATCAGACAGGGGTCGAACACTGAAGCTTTCTTT CASLIRQGSNTEAFF
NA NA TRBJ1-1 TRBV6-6 TGTGCCAGCAGTTGGGACACAAACACTGAAGCTTTCTTT CASSWDTNTEAFF
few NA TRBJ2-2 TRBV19 TGTGCCAGTAGTATAGGGGGGGGCCGAGGCCCCACCGGGGAGCTGTTTTTT CASSIGGGRGPTGELFF
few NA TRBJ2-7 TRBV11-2 TGTGCCAGCAGCTTAGATTGGGTTCCCGAGCAGTACTTC CASSLDWVPEQYF
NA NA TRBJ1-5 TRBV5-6 TGTGCCAGCAGCTCCACCTACGAGGGCAATCAGCCCCAGCATTTT CASSSTYEGNQPQHF
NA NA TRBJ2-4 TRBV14 TGTGCCAGCAGCCGAGCGACAGGGAGGTGGATGTACTTC CASSRATGRWMYF
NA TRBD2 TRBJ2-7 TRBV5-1 TGCGCCAGCAGCTTGCTGGCGGGAGACTCCTACGAGCAGTACTTC CASSLLAGDSYEQYF
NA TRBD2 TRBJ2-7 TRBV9 TGTGCCAGCAGCGTGAGGGGACTAGACGAGCAGTACTTC CASSVRGLDEQYF
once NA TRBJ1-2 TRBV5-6 TGTGCCAGCAGCTTTCAGGGTTATGGCTACACCTTC CASSFQGYGYTF
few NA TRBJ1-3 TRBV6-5 TGTGCCAGCAGGTCCGGGACAAGAGGAAACACCATATATTTT CASRSGTRGNTIYF
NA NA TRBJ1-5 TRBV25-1 TGTGCCAGCAGTCAGAGGGGAAGCAATCAGCCCCAGCATTTT CASSQRGSNQPQHF
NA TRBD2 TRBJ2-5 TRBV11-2 TGTGCCAGCAGCTTAACGACTAGCGGGGGGGGAGAGACCCAGTACTTC CASSLTTSGGGETQYF